A selection of T cell receptor beta chains follows, all from one sample in a study of blood T cell repertoires in COVID-19. TCRdb keeps only in-frame clones here, not all; method: immunoSEQ multiplex PCR. The sample records over 200,000 clones, around 87% being singletons. Sequenced input: peripheral blood. These receptors originate from a woman between 45 and 60 years old with acute or convalescent COVID-19. Each CDR3 is given with its conserved first and last residue. Fields, in order: J gene, D gene, V gene, clone size, CDR3 DNA, CDR3 protein. A D gene is named only where the DNA matches it firmly. Some rows have no size entry. The others give once, few or many, or a class for an expanded clone.

j_gene: TRBJ1-6; d_gene: -; v_gene: TRBV28; abundance: -; CDR3nt: TGTGCCAGCAGTTCGGGGGGTTCACCCCTCCACTTT; CDR3aa: CASSSGGSPLHF
j_gene: TRBJ2-7; d_gene: -; v_gene: TRBV24-1; abundance: -; CDR3nt: TGTGCCACCAATATTCTGTCCTCCTACGAGCAGTACTTC; CDR3aa: CATNILSSYEQYF
j_gene: TRBJ2-1; d_gene: TRBD2; v_gene: TRBV19; abundance: -; CDR3nt: TGTGCCAGTAGTCAAGCGGGGGGGACCTACAATGAGCAGTTCTTC; CDR3aa: CASSQAGGTYNEQFF
j_gene: TRBJ2-3; d_gene: -; v_gene: TRBV5-1; abundance: -; CDR3nt: TGCGCCAGCAGCTTGGGGGCCGCAGATACGCAGTATTTT; CDR3aa: CASSLGAADTQYF
j_gene: TRBJ1-1; d_gene: -; v_gene: TRBV20-1; abundance: -; CDR3nt: TGCAGTGCTAGTCCCAGGGTGCGGGGGGAGAACACTGAAGCTTTCTTT; CDR3aa: CSASPRVRGENTEAFF
j_gene: TRBJ2-7; d_gene: -; v_gene: TRBV5-1; abundance: -; CDR3nt: TGCGCCAGCAGCCGTAGCGGACTCTACGAGCAGTACTTC; CDR3aa: CASSRSGLYEQYF
j_gene: TRBJ2-3; d_gene: TRBD2; v_gene: TRBV28; abundance: -; CDR3nt: TGTGCCAGCAGTCCTCGGGGGGGGGCTGGGGATACGCAGTATTTT; CDR3aa: CASSPRGGAGDTQYF
j_gene: TRBJ1-1; d_gene: -; v_gene: TRBV20-1; abundance: -; CDR3nt: TGCGGAAAGGGGTCGAACACTGAAGCTTTCTTT; CDR3aa: CGKGSNTEAFF
j_gene: TRBJ2-7; d_gene: -; v_gene: TRBV28; abundance: -; CDR3nt: TGTGCCAGCAGTTTGCCCCCTCCGGGGGCCTACGAGCAGTACTTC; CDR3aa: CASSLPPPGAYEQYF
j_gene: TRBJ2-1; d_gene: TRBD2; v_gene: TRBV5-4; abundance: -; CDR3nt: TGTGCCAGCAGTTTCCCGGGACTAGCGCAGGGCGATGAGCAGTTCTTC; CDR3aa: CASSFPGLAQGDEQFF
j_gene: TRBJ2-1; d_gene: -; v_gene: TRBV5-1; abundance: few; CDR3nt: TGCTCCTCCGGGTCCTACAATGAGCAGTTCTTC; CDR3aa: CSSGSYNEQFF
j_gene: TRBJ1-3; d_gene: -; v_gene: TRBV18; abundance: -; CDR3nt: TGTGCCAGCTCACCCTCCAGGATCATTGGAAACACCATATATTTT; CDR3aa: CASSPSRIIGNTIYF
j_gene: TRBJ1-1; d_gene: -; v_gene: TRBV14; abundance: -; CDR3nt: TGTGCCAGCAGACCGACAGGACTGAACACTGAAGCTTTCTTT; CDR3aa: CASRPTGLNTEAFF
j_gene: TRBJ2-7; d_gene: TRBD2; v_gene: TRBV11-3; abundance: -; CDR3nt: TGTGCCAGCAGCGGAGGGAGCGGGAGCTACGAGCAGTACTTC; CDR3aa: CASSGGSGSYEQYF
j_gene: TRBJ2-1; d_gene: TRBD2; v_gene: TRBV6-2/TRBV6-3; abundance: -; CDR3nt: TGTGCCAGCAGTTACTCGATTAGCGGGAGAGGGATCTACAATGAGCAGTTCTTC; CDR3aa: CASSYSISGRGIYNEQFF
j_gene: TRBJ1-2; d_gene: TRBD1; v_gene: TRBV7-3; abundance: once; CDR3nt: TGTGCCAGCAGCCCAACAGGGGGGCGGAGTGGCTACACCTTC; CDR3aa: CASSPTGGRSGYTF
j_gene: TRBJ1-5; d_gene: -; v_gene: TRBV27; abundance: -; CDR3nt: TGTGCCAGTTCCCCGCGGGGGTATAGCAATCAGCCCCAGCATTTT; CDR3aa: CASSPRGYSNQPQHF
j_gene: TRBJ2-1; d_gene: TRBD2; v_gene: TRBV5-1; abundance: -; CDR3nt: TGCGCCAGCAGGGCCTCACTAGCGCTTGCCAATGAGCAGTTCTTC; CDR3aa: CASRASLALANEQFF
j_gene: TRBJ1-4; d_gene: TRBD1; v_gene: TRBV5-1; abundance: -; CDR3nt: TGCGCCAGCAGCTCCCGGACAGGGGGTGACGAAAAACTGTTTTTT; CDR3aa: CASSSRTGGDEKLFF
j_gene: TRBJ1-1; d_gene: -; v_gene: TRBV7-6; abundance: -; CDR3nt: TGTGCCAGCAGCTTAGGTAGTGGGAACACTGAAGCTTTCTTT; CDR3aa: CASSLGSGNTEAFF
j_gene: TRBJ2-5; d_gene: TRBD2; v_gene: TRBV7-2; abundance: -; CDR3nt: TGTGCCAGCAGCTTAGGACTAGCTGATGGGGAGACCCAGTACTTC; CDR3aa: CASSLGLADGETQYF
j_gene: TRBJ2-5; d_gene: -; v_gene: TRBV5-1; abundance: few; CDR3nt: TGCGCCAGCAGCCCCGGGATGAGAGAGACCCAGTACTTC; CDR3aa: CASSPGMRETQYF
j_gene: TRBJ2-7; d_gene: -; v_gene: TRBV25-1; abundance: -; CDR3nt: TGTGCCAGCAGCTCACCGGGACTCTCGATCTACGAGCAGTACTTC; CDR3aa: CASSSPGLSIYEQYF
j_gene: TRBJ1-1; d_gene: -; v_gene: TRBV5-1; abundance: few; CDR3nt: TGCGCCAGCAGCTTGGCCGTTGGGCTTGGAAGCACTGAAGCTTTCTTT; CDR3aa: CASSLAVGLGSTEAFF
j_gene: TRBJ1-5; d_gene: TRBD1; v_gene: TRBV19; abundance: -; CDR3nt: TGTGCCAGTAGTATCTTGGGTCAGGGGGCGAATCAGCCCCAGCATTTT; CDR3aa: CASSILGQGANQPQHF
j_gene: TRBJ2-7; d_gene: TRBD1; v_gene: TRBV6-5; abundance: -; CDR3nt: TGTGCCAGCAGTTCGACCGGGACAGGATACTACGAGCAGTACTTC; CDR3aa: CASSSTGTGYYEQYF
j_gene: TRBJ2-1; d_gene: TRBD1; v_gene: TRBV18; abundance: -; CDR3nt: TGTGCCAGCTCTCGACAGGGAACCTACAATGAGCAGTTCTTC; CDR3aa: CASSRQGTYNEQFF
j_gene: TRBJ1-3; d_gene: -; v_gene: TRBV4-3; abundance: -; CDR3nt: TGCGCCAGCAGCCAAGACGAGGGTTGGGGAAACACCATATATTTT; CDR3aa: CASSQDEGWGNTIYF
j_gene: TRBJ1-3; d_gene: TRBD1; v_gene: TRBV27; abundance: -; CDR3nt: TGTGCCAGCAGACAGACAGGGGCTGGAAACACCATATATTTT; CDR3aa: CASRQTGAGNTIYF
j_gene: TRBJ2-7; d_gene: -; v_gene: TRBV9; abundance: once; CDR3nt: TGTGCCAGCAGCGTGAGTGACGACTCATTAGAGCAGTACTTC; CDR3aa: CASSVSDDSLEQYF
j_gene: TRBJ2-2; d_gene: -; v_gene: TRBV12-3/TRBV12-4; abundance: -; CDR3nt: TGTGCCATGGCCCGGGGGTACGGGGAGCTGTTTTTT; CDR3aa: CAMARGYGELFF